Reported below is one TCR beta chain. Its antigen remains unidentified. The CDR3 has 13 residues. With 2 bases removed from V and 2 bases from J, the gap between germline ends came to 6 bases. Germline V gene data show CDR1 as KGHSH and CDR2 as LQKENI. These data originate in a study of regulatory T cells in long-lasting Graves disease. Study context: Persistence in Graves' disease required over 5 years of antithyroid drugs plus positive TSH receptor antibodies.

Study conclusions and caveats: The persistent group shared roughly 2,700 public clonotypes, more than the approximately 970 shared by new patients.

This sample's time point: persistent/refractory GD, antithyroid drugs over 5 years with positive TRAb. From RNA extracted from PBMCs, the TCR library was made. For TCR beta, libraries came from iRepertoire HTBI primers and Arm-PCR of CDR3 regions. TCRdb re-called the multiplex PCR reads with MiXCR, one entry per CDR3 protein. Here the sample spans about 660,000 distinct CDR3 sequences, 30% being singletons. The sequences come from peripheral blood mononuclear cells (PBMCs), collected when the disease was refractory, from a patient treated with antithyroid drugs. The V and J genes are TRBV18 and TRBJ2-5; no reliable D call. The source of this sequence is a female donor with Graves disease. The CDR3 nucleotides read TGTGCCAGCTCACCAACCAAGCAAGAGACCCAGTACTTC. Amino acids: CASSPTKQETQYF.